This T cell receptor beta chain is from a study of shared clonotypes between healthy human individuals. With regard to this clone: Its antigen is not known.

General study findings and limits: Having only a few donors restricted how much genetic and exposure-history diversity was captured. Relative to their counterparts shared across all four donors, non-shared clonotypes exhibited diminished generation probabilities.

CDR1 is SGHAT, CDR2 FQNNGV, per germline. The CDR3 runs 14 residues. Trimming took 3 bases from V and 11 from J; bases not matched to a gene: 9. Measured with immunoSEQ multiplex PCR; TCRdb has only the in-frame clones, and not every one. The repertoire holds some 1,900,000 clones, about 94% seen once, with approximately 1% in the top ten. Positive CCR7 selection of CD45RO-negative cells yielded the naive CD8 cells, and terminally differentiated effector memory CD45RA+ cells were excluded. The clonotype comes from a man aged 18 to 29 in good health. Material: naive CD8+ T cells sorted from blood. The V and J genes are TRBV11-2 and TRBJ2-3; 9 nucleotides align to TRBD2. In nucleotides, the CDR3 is TGTGCCAGCAGCTTGGGACTAGCAGCGTACGGGCAGTATTTT. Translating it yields CASSLGLAAYGQYF.